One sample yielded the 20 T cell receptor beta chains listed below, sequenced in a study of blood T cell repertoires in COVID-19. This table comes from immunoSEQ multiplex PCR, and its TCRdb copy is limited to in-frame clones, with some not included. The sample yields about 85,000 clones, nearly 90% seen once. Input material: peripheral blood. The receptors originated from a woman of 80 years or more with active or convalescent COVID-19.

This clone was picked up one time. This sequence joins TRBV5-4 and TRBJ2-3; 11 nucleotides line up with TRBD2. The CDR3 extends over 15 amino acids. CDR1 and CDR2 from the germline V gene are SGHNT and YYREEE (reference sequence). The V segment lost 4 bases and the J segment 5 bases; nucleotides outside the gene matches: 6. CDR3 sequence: CASSPLAGDKDTQYF. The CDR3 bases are TGTGCCAGCAGCCCACTAGCGGGAGATAAAGATACGCAGTATTTT.

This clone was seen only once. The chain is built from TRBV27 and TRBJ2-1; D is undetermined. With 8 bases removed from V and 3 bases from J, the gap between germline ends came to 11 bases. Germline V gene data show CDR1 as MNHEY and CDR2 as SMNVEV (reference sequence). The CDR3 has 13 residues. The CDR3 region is CASSTPGYNEQFF. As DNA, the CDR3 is TGTGCCAGCTCCACCCCCGGCTACAATGAGCAGTTCTTC.

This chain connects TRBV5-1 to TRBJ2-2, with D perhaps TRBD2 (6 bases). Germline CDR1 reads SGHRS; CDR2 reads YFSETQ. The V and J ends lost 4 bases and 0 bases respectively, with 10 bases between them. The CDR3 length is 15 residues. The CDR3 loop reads CASSDRLANTGELFF. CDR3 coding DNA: TGCGCCAGCAGCGACCGACTAGCGAACACCGGGGAGCTGTTTTTT. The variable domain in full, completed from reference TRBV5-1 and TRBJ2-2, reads KAGVTQTPRYLIKTRGQQVTLSCSPISGHRSVSWYQQTPGQGLQFLFEYFSETQRNKGNFPGRFSGRQFSNSRSEMNVSTLELGDSALYLCASSDRLANTGELFFGEGSRLTVL.

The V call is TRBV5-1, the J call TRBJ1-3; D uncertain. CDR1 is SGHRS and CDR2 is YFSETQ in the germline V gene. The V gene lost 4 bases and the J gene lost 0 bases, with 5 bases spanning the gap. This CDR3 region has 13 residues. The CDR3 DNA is TGCGCCAGCAGCACTGACTCTGGAAACACCATATATTTT. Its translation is CASSTDSGNTIYF.

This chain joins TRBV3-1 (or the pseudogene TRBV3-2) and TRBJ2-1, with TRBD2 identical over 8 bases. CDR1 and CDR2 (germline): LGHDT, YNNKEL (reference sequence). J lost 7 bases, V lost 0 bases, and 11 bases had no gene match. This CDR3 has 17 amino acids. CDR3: CASSQESAGGLMNEQFF. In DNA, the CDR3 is TGTGCCAGCAGCCAAGAGAGCGCGGGAGGTTTAATGAATGAGCAGTTCTTC.

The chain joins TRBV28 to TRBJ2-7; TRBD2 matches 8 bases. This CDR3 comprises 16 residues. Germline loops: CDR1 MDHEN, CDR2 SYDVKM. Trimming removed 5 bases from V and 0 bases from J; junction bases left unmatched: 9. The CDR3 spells CASSTGTSILSYEQYF. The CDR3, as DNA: TGTGCCAGCAGTACCGGGACTAGTATTCTCTCCTACGAGCAGTACTTC.

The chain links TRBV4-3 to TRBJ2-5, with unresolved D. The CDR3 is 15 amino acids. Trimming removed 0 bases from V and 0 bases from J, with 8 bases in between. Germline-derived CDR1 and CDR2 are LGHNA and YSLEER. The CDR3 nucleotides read TGCGCCAGCAGCCAAGATACCCGGTACCAAGAGACCCAGTACTTC. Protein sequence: CASSQDTRYQETQYF.

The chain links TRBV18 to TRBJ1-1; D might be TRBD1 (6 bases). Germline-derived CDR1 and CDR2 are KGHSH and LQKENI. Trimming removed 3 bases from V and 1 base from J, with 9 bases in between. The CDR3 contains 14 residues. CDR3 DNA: TGTGCCAGCTCACCCACAGGGCCGAACACTGAAGCTTTCTTT. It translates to CASSPTGPNTEAFF.

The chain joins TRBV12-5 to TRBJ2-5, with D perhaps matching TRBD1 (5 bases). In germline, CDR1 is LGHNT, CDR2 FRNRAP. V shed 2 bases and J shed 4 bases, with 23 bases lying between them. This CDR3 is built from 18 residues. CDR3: CASGLSLAPAGSRETQYF. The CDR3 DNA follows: TGTGCTAGTGGTTTGTCTTTGGCTCCGGCAGGGTCTAGAGAGACCCAGTACTTC.

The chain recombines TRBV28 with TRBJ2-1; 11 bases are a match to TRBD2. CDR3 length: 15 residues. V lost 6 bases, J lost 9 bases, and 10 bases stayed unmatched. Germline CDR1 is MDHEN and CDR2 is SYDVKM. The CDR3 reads CASRTSGSTPIEQFF. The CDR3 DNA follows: TGTGCCAGCAGAACTAGCGGGAGCACCCCAATTGAGCAGTTCTTC.

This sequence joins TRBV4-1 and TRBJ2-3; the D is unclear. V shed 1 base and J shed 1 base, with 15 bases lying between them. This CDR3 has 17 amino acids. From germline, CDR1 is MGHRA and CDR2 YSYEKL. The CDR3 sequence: CASSQVGVAVGTDTQYF. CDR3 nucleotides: TGCGCCAGCAGCCAAGTAGGAGTGGCGGTGGGCACAGATACGCAGTATTTT.

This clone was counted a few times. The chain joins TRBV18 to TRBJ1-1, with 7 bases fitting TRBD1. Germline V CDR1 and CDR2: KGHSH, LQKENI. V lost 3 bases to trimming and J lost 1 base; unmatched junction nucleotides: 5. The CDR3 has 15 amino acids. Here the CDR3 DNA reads TGTGCCAGCTCACCGTCGAGGGGGCCGAACACTGAAGCTTTCTTT. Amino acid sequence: CASSPSRGPNTEAFF.

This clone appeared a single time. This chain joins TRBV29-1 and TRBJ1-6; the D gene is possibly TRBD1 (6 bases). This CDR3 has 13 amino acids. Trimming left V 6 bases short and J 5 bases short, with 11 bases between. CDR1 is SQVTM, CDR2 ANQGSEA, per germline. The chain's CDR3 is CSVGWTDNSPLHF. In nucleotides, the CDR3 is TGCAGCGTGGGGTGGACAGATAATTCACCCCTCCACTTT.

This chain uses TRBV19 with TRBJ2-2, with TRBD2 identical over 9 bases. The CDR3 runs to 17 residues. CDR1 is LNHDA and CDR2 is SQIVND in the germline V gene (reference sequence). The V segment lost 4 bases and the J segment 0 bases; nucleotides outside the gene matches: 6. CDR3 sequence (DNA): TGTGCCAGTAGTAAAAACCTAGCGGGAACGAACACCGGGGAGCTGTTTTTT. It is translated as CASSKNLAGTNTGELFF.

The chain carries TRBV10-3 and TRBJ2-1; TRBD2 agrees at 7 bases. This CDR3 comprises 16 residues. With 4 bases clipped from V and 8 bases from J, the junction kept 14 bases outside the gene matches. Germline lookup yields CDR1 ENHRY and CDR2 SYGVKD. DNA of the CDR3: TGTGCCATCAGTGTGGGTTCTAGCGGCGATCGGCATGAGCAGTTCTTC. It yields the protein CAISVGSSGDRHEQFF.

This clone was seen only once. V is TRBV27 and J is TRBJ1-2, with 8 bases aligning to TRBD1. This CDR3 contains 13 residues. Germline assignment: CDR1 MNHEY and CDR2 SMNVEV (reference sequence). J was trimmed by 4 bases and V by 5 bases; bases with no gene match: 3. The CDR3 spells CASSPGGGYGYTF. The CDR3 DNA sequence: TGTGCCAGCAGTCCAGGGGGCGGCTATGGCTACACCTTC.

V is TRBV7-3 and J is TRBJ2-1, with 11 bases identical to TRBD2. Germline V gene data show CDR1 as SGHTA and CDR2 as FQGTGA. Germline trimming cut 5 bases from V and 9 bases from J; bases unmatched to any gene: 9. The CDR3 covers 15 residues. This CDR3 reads CASSLSTSGMGEQFF. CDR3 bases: TGTGCCAGCAGCCTATCGACTAGCGGGATGGGTGAGCAGTTCTTC.

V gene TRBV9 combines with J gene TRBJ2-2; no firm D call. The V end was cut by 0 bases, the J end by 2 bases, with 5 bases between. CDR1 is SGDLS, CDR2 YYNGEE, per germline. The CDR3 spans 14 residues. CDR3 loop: CASSVDSNTGELFF. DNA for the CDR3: TGTGCCAGCAGCGTAGACTCTAACACCGGGGAGCTGTTTTTT.

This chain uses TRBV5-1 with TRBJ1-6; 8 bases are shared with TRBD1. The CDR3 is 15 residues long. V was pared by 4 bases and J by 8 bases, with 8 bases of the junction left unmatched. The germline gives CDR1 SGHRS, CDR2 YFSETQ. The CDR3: CASSQRTGSDSPLHF. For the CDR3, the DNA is TGCGCCAGCAGCCAGCGGACAGGGAGCGATTCACCCCTCCACTTT. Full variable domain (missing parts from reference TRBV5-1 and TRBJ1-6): KAGVTQTPRYLIKTRGQQVTLSCSPISGHRSVSWYQQTPGQGLQFLFEYFSETQRNKGNFPGRFSGRQFSNSRSEMNVSTLELGDSALYLCASSQRTGSDSPLHFGNGTRLTVT.

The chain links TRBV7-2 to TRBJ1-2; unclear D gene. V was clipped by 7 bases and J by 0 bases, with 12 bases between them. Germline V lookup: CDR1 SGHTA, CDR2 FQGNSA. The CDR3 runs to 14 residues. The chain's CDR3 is CASTLDWANYGYTF. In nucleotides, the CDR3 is TGTGCCAGCACCTTGGACTGGGCTAACTATGGCTACACCTTC.